This is a list of T cell receptor beta chains from one sample in a study of blood T cell repertoires in COVID-19. The data were produced by immunoSEQ multiplex PCR, yet TCRdb's version contains in-frame clones alone and is incomplete. The sample lists 120,000 to 150,000 clones; 80% to 90% were seen once. Sequencing was performed on peripheral blood. These receptors all stem from a human donor with acute or convalescent COVID-19. The donor label of this sample is uncertain. The CDR3 runs from the conserved cysteine through the conserved F or W. The D gene is left open where the match is weak. Expanded clones are given a class, and other clones once, few, many or no size at all.

J: TRBJ1-5
D: TRBD1
size: -
V: TRBV30
DNA: TGTGCCTGGAGTTCCGGGACAGCTAATCAGCCCCAGCATTTT
CDR3: CAWSSGTANQPQHF

J: TRBJ1-1
D: -
size: -
V: TRBV7-9
DNA: TGTGCCAGCGTCGAACTCGGGAACACTGAAGCTTTCTTT
CDR3: CASVELGNTEAFF

J: TRBJ1-2
D: -
size: -
V: TRBV4-1
DNA: TGCGCCAGCAGCCAAGTAAGTGGCGGCTACACCTTC
CDR3: CASSQVSGGYTF

J: TRBJ1-5
D: TRBD1
size: -
V: TRBV29-1
DNA: TGCAGCGTCCGCCGGGACAGTAATCAGCCCCAGCATTTT
CDR3: CSVRRDSNQPQHF

J: TRBJ1-5
D: -
size: once
V: TRBV10-3
DNA: TGTGCCATCAGTGAGTCCGGGCAGGAGGGCTATCAGCCCCAGCATTTT
CDR3: CAISESGQEGYQPQHF

J: TRBJ2-7
D: TRBD2
size: -
V: TRBV11-2
DNA: TGTGCCAGCAGCAGCACTAGCGGGAGGTACGAGCAGTACTTC
CDR3: CASSSTSGRYEQYF

J: TRBJ2-2
D: -
size: -
V: TRBV6-5
DNA: TGTGCCAGCAGTTACAGGGGAGGCACCGGGGAGCTGTTTTTT
CDR3: CASSYRGGTGELFF

J: TRBJ1-3
D: -
size: -
V: TRBV7-2
DNA: TGTGCCAGCAGCCTCAAGCCTTCGGGGTCCGGAAACACCATATATTTT
CDR3: CASSLKPSGSGNTIYF

J: TRBJ2-1
D: TRBD2
size: -
V: TRBV6-6
DNA: TGTGCCAGCAGTCGCCTGGCGGGAGGGCCCTCGGGGTACAATGAGCAGTTCTTC
CDR3: CASSRLAGGPSGYNEQFF

J: TRBJ1-4
D: -
size: -
V: TRBV19
DNA: TGTGCCAGTAGCTTACAGGGAGGGTCTAATGAAAAACTGTTTTTT
CDR3: CASSLQGGSNEKLFF

J: TRBJ1-4
D: -
size: once
V: TRBV19
DNA: TGTGCCAGTAGTATGAGGCCACCAAATGAAAAACTGTTTTTT
CDR3: CASSMRPPNEKLFF

J: TRBJ2-7
D: -
size: -
V: TRBV7-2
DNA: TGTGCCAGCAGCTTAGTAGGGACGGGGGAGGACGAGCAGTACTTC
CDR3: CASSLVGTGEDEQYF

J: TRBJ2-5
D: TRBD2
size: -
V: TRBV19
DNA: TGTGCCAGTAGGATAAACCAGCGGGGACCCGCGGAGACCCAGTACTTC
CDR3: CASRINQRGPAETQYF

J: TRBJ2-1
D: TRBD2
size: few
V: TRBV5-1
DNA: TGCGCCAGCAGCCGGGGGCCGGGAGGGTCAAATGAGCAGTTCTTC
CDR3: CASSRGPGGSNEQFF

J: TRBJ2-4
D: -
size: -
V: TRBV5-1
DNA: TGCGCCAGCCGACGGGATGGGGGCCGGGAAAACATTCAGTACTTC
CDR3: CASRRDGGRENIQYF

J: TRBJ1-1
D: -
size: -
V: TRBV5-1
DNA: TGCGCCAGCAGTAATGACGGACAGAGGAACACTGAAGCTTTCTTT
CDR3: CASSNDGQRNTEAFF

J: TRBJ1-6
D: -
size: -
V: TRBV14
DNA: TGTGCCAGCAGCCAAGATGGCGGGTATTCACCCCTCCACTTT
CDR3: CASSQDGGYSPLHF

J: TRBJ2-3
D: TRBD2
size: -
V: TRBV7-8
DNA: TGTGCCAGCAGCACAATACTAGCGGGGAGCACAGATACGCAGTATTTT
CDR3: CASSTILAGSTDTQYF

J: TRBJ2-3
D: -
size: -
V: TRBV13
DNA: TGTGCCAGCAGCTTATTAGTCGGAGAACGGGCAGATACGCAGTATTTT
CDR3: CASSLLVGERADTQYF

J: TRBJ1-2
D: TRBD1
size: -
V: TRBV24-1
DNA: TGTGCCACCTCCCGGACAGGGCGGTATGGCTACACCTTC
CDR3: CATSRTGRYGYTF

J: TRBJ1-2
D: -
size: -
V: TRBV5-1
DNA: TGCGCCAGCAGCTCTGTTGGGACGGGAGAATATGGCTACACCTTC
CDR3: CASSSVGTGEYGYTF

J: TRBJ1-2
D: -
size: few
V: TRBV2
DNA: TGTGCCAGCAGTGGGACAGCCCTTTATGGCTACACCTTC
CDR3: CASSGTALYGYTF

J: TRBJ1-2
D: -
size: -
V: TRBV25-1
DNA: TGTGCCAGCTATCGACAGGACTATGGCTACACCTTC
CDR3: CASYRQDYGYTF

J: TRBJ1-1
D: -
size: -
V: TRBV3-1/TRBV3-2
DNA: TGTGCCAGCAGGTCAGGGGATGCCCGAGCTTTCTTT
CDR3: CASRSGDARAFF

J: TRBJ1-1
D: TRBD1
size: -
V: TRBV6-5
DNA: TGTGCCAGCAAGGGACAGGGGAACACTGAAGCTTTCTTT
CDR3: CASKGQGNTEAFF

J: TRBJ2-3
D: TRBD1
size: -
V: TRBV27
DNA: TGTGCCAGCAGTTTGAAGCACAGGGGGGTTACGGATACGCAGTATTTT
CDR3: CASSLKHRGVTDTQYF

J: TRBJ1-3
D: -
size: -
V: TRBV4-2
DNA: TGTGCCAGCAGCACTTCTGGGGGCCTCTCTGGAAACACCATATATTTT
CDR3: CASSTSGGLSGNTIYF

J: TRBJ2-1
D: -
size: -
V: TRBV5-1
DNA: TGCGCCAGTACAGACAGCTACAATGAGCAGTTCTTC
CDR3: CASTDSYNEQFF

J: TRBJ1-1
D: -
size: -
V: TRBV7-3
DNA: TGTGCCAGCAGCTTAATGGGGGGCACTGAAGCTTTCTTT
CDR3: CASSLMGGTEAFF

J: TRBJ2-5
D: -
size: -
V: TRBV5-4
DNA: TGTGCCAGCAGCTTGGATTTGAGACAAGAGACCCAGTACTTC
CDR3: CASSLDLRQETQYF

J: TRBJ1-1
D: -
size: -
V: TRBV19
DNA: TGTGCCAGTAGTCCCTACCACGTCAACACTGAAGCTTTCTTT
CDR3: CASSPYHVNTEAFF

J: TRBJ1-5
D: -
size: -
V: TRBV18
DNA: TGTGCCAGCTCAGCGGTGTCCGGGGGTGGGCCCCAGCATTTT
CDR3: CASSAVSGGGPQHF

J: TRBJ1-2
D: -
size: once
V: TRBV14
DNA: TGTGCCAGCAGCCCCGGGACAAACTATGGCTACACCTTC
CDR3: CASSPGTNYGYTF

J: TRBJ1-5
D: -
size: few
V: TRBV30
DNA: TGTGCCTGGAGCACGACGGCAGGGAGCAATCAGCCCCAGCATTTT
CDR3: CAWSTTAGSNQPQHF

J: TRBJ1-2
D: TRBD1
size: -
V: TRBV4-2
DNA: TGTGCCAGCAGCCGGACGCAGGGGGCGGAGGGCTACACCTTC
CDR3: CASSRTQGAEGYTF

J: TRBJ1-1
D: TRBD1
size: once
V: TRBV5-1
DNA: TGCGCCAGCAGCTTTTCAGGACAGGGAATTTCCACTGAAGCTTTCTTT
CDR3: CASSFSGQGISTEAFF

J: TRBJ1-1
D: TRBD1
size: -
V: TRBV6-6
DNA: TGTGCCAGCACCACGGACAGGGGGACTGAAGCTTTCTTT
CDR3: CASTTDRGTEAFF

J: TRBJ2-5
D: -
size: -
V: TRBV25-1
DNA: TGTGCCAGCAGTGTCGACTCGACAGGAGCAGAGACCCAGTACTTC
CDR3: CASSVDSTGAETQYF

J: TRBJ2-5
D: -
size: -
V: TRBV7-2
DNA: TGTGCCAGCAGCTTTTCCCCCGAAGAGACCCAGTACTTC
CDR3: CASSFSPEETQYF

J: TRBJ2-7
D: -
size: -
V: TRBV27
DNA: TGTGCCAGCAGTCCCCACAGGGAAGCCTACGAGCAGTACTTC
CDR3: CASSPHREAYEQYF

J: TRBJ1-6
D: TRBD1
size: -
V: TRBV5-1
DNA: TGCGCCAGCAGCTTGGACAGGGGCAACTCACCCCTCCACTTT
CDR3: CASSLDRGNSPLHF

J: TRBJ2-1
D: -
size: -
V: TRBV7-2
DNA: TGTGCCAGCAGATCTTACAGCGGCCGGGGTAATGAGCAGTTCTTC
CDR3: CASRSYSGRGNEQFF

J: TRBJ2-3
D: TRBD1
size: once
V: TRBV9
DNA: TGTGCCAGCAGCGGGGGACAGGGGGTAGATACGCAGTATTTT
CDR3: CASSGGQGVDTQYF

J: TRBJ2-3
D: TRBD1
size: medium-sized
V: TRBV4-2
DNA: TGTGCCAGCAGCCAAGAACCGGGACAGGGGGCAGTAAGGGCAGATACGCAGTATTTT
CDR3: CASSQEPGQGAVRADTQYF

J: TRBJ1-5
D: -
size: -
V: TRBV5-1
DNA: TGCGCCAGCAGCCCGTATAGTGATAGCAATCAGCCCCAGCATTTT
CDR3: CASSPYSDSNQPQHF

J: TRBJ1-6
D: TRBD1
size: -
V: TRBV27
DNA: TGTGCCAGCAGGCCCGGGACAGCGTATAATTCACCCCTCCACTTT
CDR3: CASRPGTAYNSPLHF

J: TRBJ2-5
D: TRBD1
size: -
V: TRBV10-2
DNA: TGCGCCAGCAGTACCATGGACAGGGGAAACCAAGAGACCCAGTACTTC
CDR3: CASSTMDRGNQETQYF

J: TRBJ1-6
D: TRBD1
size: -
V: TRBV18
DNA: TGTGCCAGCTCACCCCCGGGACAGGGCAGAGGGTCACCCCTCCACTTT
CDR3: CASSPPGQGRGSPLHF

J: TRBJ2-3
D: TRBD2
size: few
V: TRBV15
DNA: TGTGCCACCAGCAGCTCCCTGGCGGGGGGTAGCACAGATACGCAGTATTTT
CDR3: CATSSSLAGGSTDTQYF